The next 13 T cell receptor beta chains were all read from a single sample in a study of control samples from healthy donors and cancer patients. The table came from immunoSEQ multiplex PCR; TCRdb's copy has only in-frame clones and leaves some out. The sample holds around 94,000 clones; 90% are singletons and the top ten take less than 4.5%. Sequenced material: blood. These receptors all come from a woman aged 18-30 years in good health.

This clone was recorded once. The V call is TRBV5-5, the J call TRBJ2-7, with TRBD1 matching over 11 bases. J gave up 4 bases and V 2 bases, and 5 bases lay outside the gene matches. Germline-derived CDR1 and CDR2 are SGHKS and YYEKEE (reference sequence). The CDR3 consists of 15 residues. This CDR3 is CASSFRTGGGYEQYF. CDR3 DNA: TGTGCCAGCAGCTTTCGGACAGGGGGCGGTTACGAGCAGTACTTC.

Only one count was recorded for this clone. The chain combines TRBV10-3 with TRBJ1-1, with D perhaps matching TRBD1 (5 bases). Germline assignment: CDR1 ENHRY and CDR2 SYGVKD. Trimming took 4 bases from V and 1 from J, leaving 7 bases between them. This CDR3 is 13 amino acids long. CDR3 sequence: CAISVGGNTEAFF. The CDR3, as DNA: TGTGCCATCAGTGTCGGGGGGAACACTGAAGCTTTCTTT.

This chain connects TRBV4-1 to TRBJ2-7; 7 bases map to TRBD2. Losses at the gene ends were 0 bases for V and 1 base for J; bases not matched to a gene: 3. The CDR3 is 15 amino acids. Germline-derived CDR1 and CDR2 are MGHRA and YSYEKL. The CDR3 here is CASSQDKAGSYEQYF. The CDR3, as DNA: TGCGCCAGCAGCCAAGATAAAGCGGGGTCCTACGAGCAGTACTTC.

There are a few counts of this clone. This specimen includes other DNA sequences encoding the same CDR3. The gene calls are TRBV3-1 (or the pseudogene TRBV3-2) and TRBJ1-6; a possible D gene is TRBD1 (5 bases). The germline gives CDR1 LGHDT, CDR2 YNNKEL (reference sequence). With 4 bases removed from V and 7 bases from J, the gap between germline ends came to 11 bases. The length of the CDR3 is 14 residues. Here the CDR3 reads CASSLQGGNSPLHF. The CDR3 bases are TGTGCCAGCAGCCTGCAGGGAGGCAATTCACCCCTCCACTTT.

This clone was detected only a few times. The rearrangement joins TRBV6-5 to TRBJ1-5, with TRBD1 matching 8 bases. The CDR3 has 15 amino acids. V was clipped by 4 bases and J by 6 bases; unmatched bases: 8. The germline gives CDR1 MNHEY, CDR2 SVGAGI. CDR3 nucleotides: TGTGCCAGCAGTTTCAATCAGGGGGCGGGTCAGCCCCAGCATTTT. Translated, it gives CASSFNQGAGQPQHF.

As DNA, the CDR3 is TGTGCCAGCATCTGCCCCAGACGGAACCCCAAAGGAGACAATGAGCAGTTCTTC. It codes for CASICPRRNPKGDNEQFF. V gene TRBV7-3 combines with J gene TRBJ2-1; no reliable D call. The CDR3 spans 18 residues. CDR1 and CDR2 from the germline V gene are SGHTA and FQGTGA. V shed 7 bases and J shed 5 bases, with 27 bases lying between them. Full variable domain (outside the CDR3, taken from reference TRBV7-3 and TRBJ2-1): GAGVSQTPSNKVTEKGKYVELRCDPISGHTALYWYRQSLGQGPEFLIYFQGTGAADDSGLPNDRFFAVRPEGSVSTLKIQRTERGDSAVYLCASICPRRNPKGDNEQFFGPGTRLTVL.

V usage is TRBV27 and J usage is TRBJ2-2; no clear D gene. Looked up from germline, CDR1 is MNHEY and CDR2 is SMNVEV (reference sequence). Trimming cost V 3 bases and J 0 bases, with 8 bases left between them. CDR3 length: 15 residues. The CDR3 DNA reads TGTGCCAGCAGTTTCCTCCTAGCGAACACCGGGGAGCTGTTTTTT. It codes for CASSFLLANTGELFF.

The genes are TRBV7-3 and TRBJ2-3, with D unresolved. CDR3 size: 13 residues. Germline V CDR1 and CDR2: SGHTA, FQGTGA. Trimming shortened V by 6 bases and J by 0 bases, and 7 bases separated the two germline ends. The CDR3 sequence: CASSRASTDTQYF. CDR3 DNA sequence: TGTGCCAGCAGTCGCGCTAGCACAGATACGCAGTATTTT.

The chain links TRBV11-2 to TRBJ2-3; D is possibly TRBD2 (6 bases). Germline CDR1 reads SGHAT; CDR2 reads FQNNGV. This CDR3 comprises 18 residues. With 1 base removed from V and 2 bases from J, the gap between germline ends came to 19 bases. CDR3: CASSLVLGGDEDTDTQYF. CDR3 bases: TGTGCCAGCAGCTTAGTGTTGGGGGGAGACGAGGACACAGATACGCAGTATTTT.

This rearrangement joins TRBV6-5 to TRBJ1-5, with D possibly being TRBD1 (5 bases). CDR1 is MNHEY, CDR2 SVGAGI, per germline. V lost 6 bases and J 7 bases, leaving 19 bases between the germline ends. There are 15 residues in the CDR3. The CDR3 spells CASSEDNYSHQPQHF. CDR3 DNA: TGTGCCAGCAGCGAGGACAACTATTCTCACCAGCCCCAGCATTTT.

The rearrangement links TRBV18 to TRBJ1-2, with 10 bases identical to TRBD1. The CDR3 is made up of 13 amino acids. CDR1 and CDR2 from the germline V gene are KGHSH and LQKENI. With V trimmed by 3 bases and J by 8 bases, 3 bases remained unmatched. CDR3 nucleotide sequence: TGTGCCAGCTCACCGGGACAGGGGTTAGGCTACACCTTC. This translates into CASSPGQGLGYTF.

J is TRBJ2-2 and V is TRBV3-1 (or the pseudogene TRBV3-2); D remains unclear. The ends were cut back, 4 bases at V and 2 bases at J, with 14 bases in the middle. CDR3 length: 16 residues. The germline gives CDR1 LGHDT, CDR2 YNNKEL (reference sequence). CDR3 bases: TGTGCCAGCAGCCCGTTACTGGCGGTTAACACCGGGGAGCTGTTTTTT. As protein: CASSPLLAVNTGELFF.

This rearrangement joins TRBV9 to TRBJ2-4; D uncertain. CDR3 length equals 14 residues. V lost 4 bases to trimming and J lost 5 bases, with 13 bases between them. CDR1 is SGDLS, CDR2 YYNGEE, per germline. The CDR3 DNA sequence: TGTGCCAGCAGCCTATCGCCAGGACAAAACATTCAGTACTTC. Encoded protein: CASSLSPGQNIQYF.